This T cell receptor (beta chain) was retrieved from a study of blood T cell repertoires in COVID-19. Sequencing was performed with immunoSEQ multiplex PCR; in TCRdb, only in-frame clones are kept and a portion is missing. Among approximately 92,000 clones listed, around four fifths were seen once. This receptor was taken from a man aged 45-65 years with acute or convalescent COVID-19. The sequenced sample consisted of peripheral blood.

This chain's CDR3 is CASSVTGGSNEQYF. CDR3 DNA sequence: TGTGCCAGTAGTGTAACAGGGGGAAGTAACGAGCAGTACTTC. The V gene is TRBV19, the J gene TRBJ2-7, with 8 bases that match TRBD1. This CDR3 has 14 amino acids. V shed 5 bases, J shed 5 bases, and the junction held 8 bases outside the gene matches. CDR1 and CDR2 from the germline V gene are LNHDA and SQIVND (reference sequence).